This T cell receptor beta chain was obtained from a study of blood T cells in healthy people across ages. Study results and caveats: Strongly correlated with naive T cell percentage was TCR beta diversity.

The CDR3 runs 17 residues. V shed 1 base and J shed 4 bases, with 17 bases lying between them. In germline, CDR1 is SGHTA, CDR2 FQGNSA. A remark on this clonotype: Its cognate antigen is unknown.

A J-beta primer mix and a sample-barcoded 5' primer were used in a second PCR of roughly 6 to 11 cycles. Every cDNA molecule carried a tag from a template-switch adaptor bearing 12 random nucleotides. Each single sample gave us at least 2.5 million CDR3-containing paired-end reads. TCRdb recomputed calls from the 5' RACE reads with MiXCR, one row per CDR3 protein. The sample yields about 1.5 million distinct CDR3 sequences, approximately 39% seen once. The TCR was taken from a young woman in good health. Sample: blood. The gene calls are TRBV7-2 and TRBJ1-5; tentatively, D is TRBD1 (5 bases). The CDR3 sequence: CASSLEGLGRGNQPQHF. CDR3 nucleotides: TGTGCCAGCAGCTTAGAGGGGCTGGGACGTGGAAATCAGCCCCAGCATTTT. The variable domain in full, completed from reference TRBV7-2 and TRBJ1-5, reads GAGVSQSPSNKVTEKGKDVELRCDPISGHTALYWYRQSLGQGLEFLIYFQGNSAPDKSGLPSDRFSAERTGGSVSTLTIQRTQQEDSAVYLCASSLEGLGRGNQPQHFGDGTRLSIL.